These T cell receptor beta chains were read from a single sample in a study of CD8 T cells in ankylosing spondylitis. TCRdb processed the 5' RACE reads anew with MiXCR; each CDR3 protein has one entry. The sample gives about 42,000 distinct CDR3 sequences, less than 3% of which show up once; approximately 4.2% is in the top ten. What was sequenced was blood, either unsorted or a sorted T cell fraction (not recorded which). These receptors originate from a male donor with ankylosing spondylitis or in good health (not recorded which). Both conserved end residues are part of each CDR3. Fields, in order: J gene, V gene, clone size, D gene, CDR3 protein, CDR3 DNA. D genes are given only for firm matches. The size field reads once, few or many counts, or a class when the clone is expanded.

>TRBJ2-2|TRBV9|many|TRBD1
CASTVQGLPGELFF
TGTGCCAGCACCGTACAGGGGTTGCCCGGGGAGCTGTTTTTT
>TRBJ2-6|TRBV9|many|NA
CASSVDTGSSGANVLTF
TGTGCCAGCAGCGTAGACACAGGGAGCTCTGGGGCCAACGTCCTGACTTTC